The present TCR beta chain was sequenced within a study of tumor and adjacent non-tumor tissue in lung cancer. About the research overall: The cohort had about twelve adenocarcinoma, a couple of squamous cell and 1 small cell patients.

The CDR3 is 14 residues long. Germline V lookup: CDR1 DFQATT, CDR2 SNEGSKA (reference sequence). V was shortened by 3 bases and J by 6 bases, with 17 bases between the two germline ends. No cell sorting was done before RNA was extracted from the tissue. Findings and limits, study-wide: Patients with more diverse tumor TCRs had worse survival.

A modified ARM-PCR protocol with three rounds of nested PCR amplified TCRbeta. MiXCR, applied by TCRdb to the multiplex PCR reads, yields one record per CDR3 protein. Found here are about 200,000 distinct CDR3 sequences, less than 80% of them singletons; the top ten hold about 23%. As concerns this clonotype: As yet, its antigen is unknown.

This TCR derives from a man aged 60 to 75 with non-small cell lung cancer. The sample taken for sequencing was lung tumor tissue. The chain couples TRBV20-1 to TRBJ1-1; unclear D gene. CDR3 in DNA: TGCAGTGCTAGGGAAGGACGTAATCCCGCTGAAGCTTTCTTT. Amino acid sequence: CSAREGRNPAEAFF.